These T cell receptor beta chains were read from a single sample in a study of post-analysis software for immune sequencing data. TCRdb recomputed calls from the PCR reads with MiXCR, one row per CDR3 protein. The sample consists of about 540,000 distinct CDR3 sequences, under 40% of them appearing once. The sequenced material came from blood. These receptors were collected from a girl under 18 with multiple sclerosis. Each CDR3 is given with its conserved first and last residue. The order of the fields is V gene, clone size, D gene, J gene, CDR3 DNA, CDR3 protein. D genes are given only for firm matches. The size field is filled for only some rows; it gives once, few, many or a size class.

v_call: TRBV20-1; clone_size: NA; d_call: NA; j_call: TRBJ1-5; cdr3_nt: TGCAGTGCCCCGGGCCGCCGAGGACAGCCCCAGCATTTT; cdr3_aa: CSAPGRRGQPQHF
v_call: TRBV7-6; clone_size: NA; d_call: NA; j_call: TRBJ2-7; cdr3_nt: TGTGCCAGCAGCCCCCGGGAGAGCTCCTACGAGCAGTACTTC; cdr3_aa: CASSPRESSYEQYF
v_call: TRBV24-1; clone_size: NA; d_call: NA; j_call: TRBJ2-3; cdr3_nt: TGTGCCACCAGTGAACCCCGCGAGGTCTCACAGTATTTT; cdr3_aa: CATSEPREVSQYF
v_call: TRBV7-9; clone_size: few; d_call: TRBD2; j_call: TRBJ2-7; cdr3_nt: TGTGCCAGCAGCGCTGGACTAGCGGGGGAGGATCCGAACGAGCAGTACTTC; cdr3_aa: CASSAGLAGEDPNEQYF
v_call: TRBV20-1; clone_size: NA; d_call: NA; j_call: TRBJ1-6; cdr3_nt: TGCAGTGACCATTCGGGAGCTTATTCACCCCTCCACTTT; cdr3_aa: CSDHSGAYSPLHF
v_call: TRBV5-1; clone_size: NA; d_call: TRBD2; j_call: TRBJ2-1; cdr3_nt: TGCGCCAGCAGCCTACCGGGACTAGCGGGAGGTAATGAGCAGTTCTTC; cdr3_aa: CASSLPGLAGGNEQFF
v_call: TRBV12-3/TRBV12-4; clone_size: few; d_call: TRBD1; j_call: TRBJ1-5; cdr3_nt: TGTGCCAGCAGTTTAAGGGGACAGTCTAATCAGCCCCAGCATTTT; cdr3_aa: CASSLRGQSNQPQHF
v_call: TRBV12-3/TRBV12-4; clone_size: NA; d_call: TRBD1; j_call: TRBJ1-1; cdr3_nt: TGTGCCAGCAGTCCGACACAGGGGACGGGTAACACTGAAGCTTTCTTT; cdr3_aa: CASSPTQGTGNTEAFF
v_call: TRBV7-7; clone_size: NA; d_call: NA; j_call: TRBJ2-1; cdr3_nt: TGTGCCAGCAGCTTACATCGGGACTCCCAGGAGCAGTTCTTC; cdr3_aa: CASSLHRDSQEQFF
v_call: TRBV12-3/TRBV12-4; clone_size: NA; d_call: TRBD2; j_call: TRBJ2-2; cdr3_nt: TGTGCCAGTTTTTCTAGGGTAGCGGGGGGCCCTCGGTCCGGGGAGCTGTTTTTT; cdr3_aa: CASFSRVAGGPRSGELFF
v_call: TRBV5-1; clone_size: few; d_call: TRBD2; j_call: TRBJ2-5; cdr3_nt: TGCGCCAGCAGCTTGGCCCCGGGACTACAAGAGACCCAGTACTTC; cdr3_aa: CASSLAPGLQETQYF
v_call: TRBV12-3/TRBV12-4; clone_size: NA; d_call: NA; j_call: TRBJ1-1; cdr3_nt: TGTGCCAGCAGTCCCCTGTTGAACACTGAAGCTTTCTTT; cdr3_aa: CASSPLLNTEAFF
v_call: TRBV27; clone_size: NA; d_call: NA; j_call: TRBJ1-1; cdr3_nt: TGTGCCAGCAGTTTGGGGGTAGGGAACACTGAAGCTTTCTTT; cdr3_aa: CASSLGVGNTEAFF
v_call: TRBV27; clone_size: NA; d_call: NA; j_call: TRBJ2-4; cdr3_nt: TGTGCCAGCAGTTTTACCCATCAGGTAGCCAAAAACATTCAGTACTTC; cdr3_aa: CASSFTHQVAKNIQYF
v_call: TRBV7-2; clone_size: NA; d_call: NA; j_call: TRBJ2-7; cdr3_nt: TGTGCCAGCAGCCCCCAGGGGGGGGTTTACGAGCAGTACTTC; cdr3_aa: CASSPQGGVYEQYF
v_call: TRBV20-1; clone_size: NA; d_call: NA; j_call: TRBJ2-3; cdr3_nt: TGCAGTGCTAGATTCCTACCCTCTAGCACAGATACGCAGTATTTT; cdr3_aa: CSARFLPSSTDTQYF
v_call: TRBV6-6; clone_size: NA; d_call: NA; j_call: TRBJ1-4; cdr3_nt: TGTGCCAGCAGTTACGGTGACGCTTCACTGTTTTTT; cdr3_aa: CASSYGDASLFF
v_call: TRBV6-1; clone_size: NA; d_call: TRBD2; j_call: TRBJ2-5; cdr3_nt: TGTGCCAGCAGTGAAGAAGCGGGGAGAGAGACCCAGTACTTC; cdr3_aa: CASSEEAGRETQYF
v_call: TRBV20-1; clone_size: NA; d_call: NA; j_call: TRBJ2-2; cdr3_nt: TGCAGTGCTAGAGCCATGGTTAGCGGGAACACCGGGGAGCTGTTTTTT; cdr3_aa: CSARAMVSGNTGELFF
v_call: TRBV3-1; clone_size: NA; d_call: NA; j_call: TRBJ1-4; cdr3_nt: TGTGCCAGCAGCTCCCTAAACGGGACAAACGAAAAACTGTTTTTT; cdr3_aa: CASSSLNGTNEKLFF
v_call: TRBV5-1; clone_size: NA; d_call: NA; j_call: TRBJ2-5; cdr3_nt: TGCGCCAGCAGCTCCGGGACATCACAAGAGACCCAGTACTTC; cdr3_aa: CASSSGTSQETQYF
v_call: TRBV11-2; clone_size: NA; d_call: NA; j_call: TRBJ1-1; cdr3_nt: TGTGCCAGCAGCTTGAGAGCGGCACAGGGTAGGGGAGCTTTCTTT; cdr3_aa: CASSLRAAQGRGAFF
v_call: TRBV7-8; clone_size: NA; d_call: TRBD2; j_call: TRBJ2-2; cdr3_nt: TGTGCCAGCAGCTCCCCTGGGGGGGGAGCCGGGGAGCTGTTTTTT; cdr3_aa: CASSSPGGGAGELFF
v_call: TRBV27; clone_size: few; d_call: TRBD1; j_call: TRBJ2-4; cdr3_nt: TGTGCCAGCAGTATTGGACAGGGGGTAAACATTCAGTACTTC; cdr3_aa: CASSIGQGVNIQYF
v_call: TRBV3-1; clone_size: NA; d_call: NA; j_call: TRBJ2-5; cdr3_nt: TGTGCCAGCAGCCAAGAGCAGGGTGGAGAGCAGTACTTC; cdr3_aa: CASSQEQGGEQYF
v_call: TRBV7-3; clone_size: NA; d_call: NA; j_call: TRBJ1-2; cdr3_nt: TGTGCCAGCAGCCCGGCCGGGACCTACGTCGTCGGTGGCTACACCTTC; cdr3_aa: CASSPAGTYVVGGYTF
v_call: TRBV7-3; clone_size: NA; d_call: TRBD1; j_call: TRBJ1-2; cdr3_nt: TGTGCCAGCAGCTTAAAACCAGGGCCGACAGGGTTTTACGGCTACACCTTC; cdr3_aa: CASSLKPGPTGFYGYTF
v_call: TRBV18; clone_size: NA; d_call: NA; j_call: TRBJ2-5; cdr3_nt: TGTGCCAGCTCCCGGCGCGGCACCGAGACCCAGTACTTC; cdr3_aa: CASSRRGTETQYF
v_call: TRBV4-1; clone_size: NA; d_call: NA; j_call: TRBJ1-2; cdr3_nt: TGCGTCAGCAGCCCAAGCGTTGGGACGGTGCATGGCTACACCTTC; cdr3_aa: CVSSPSVGTVHGYTF
v_call: TRBV10-3; clone_size: once; d_call: TRBD2; j_call: TRBJ2-3; cdr3_nt: TGTGCCACCAGCACTAGCGTCACAGATACGCAGTATTTT; cdr3_aa: CATSTSVTDTQYF
v_call: TRBV7-9; clone_size: NA; d_call: NA; j_call: TRBJ2-1; cdr3_nt: TGTGCCAGCAGTCATCCCACGGGGAGCGCGGCTTACAATGAGCAGTTCTTC; cdr3_aa: CASSHPTGSAAYNEQFF
v_call: TRBV3-1; clone_size: NA; d_call: NA; j_call: TRBJ2-6; cdr3_nt: TGTGCCAGCAGCCAGGTTCCCTCTGGGGCCAACGTCCTGACTTTC; cdr3_aa: CASSQVPSGANVLTF
v_call: TRBV11-2; clone_size: many; d_call: NA; j_call: TRBJ2-1; cdr3_nt: TGTGCCAGCAGCTATGGCGGTTCCCTTGATGAGCAGTTCTTC; cdr3_aa: CASSYGGSLDEQFF
v_call: TRBV28; clone_size: NA; d_call: NA; j_call: TRBJ1-6; cdr3_nt: TGTGCCAGCAGTGTCCCCGGCCACAATCTGACGGTGTTCTATAATTCACCCCTCCACTTT; cdr3_aa: CASSVPGHNLTVFYNSPLHF
v_call: TRBV7-2; clone_size: NA; d_call: NA; j_call: TRBJ2-3; cdr3_nt: TGTGCCAGCAGCTGTCGGGGGAGGGGGGGCCTGCAGTATTTT; cdr3_aa: CASSCRGRGGLQYF
v_call: TRBV20-1; clone_size: NA; d_call: TRBD1; j_call: TRBJ2-5; cdr3_nt: TGCAGTGCCACCGGGACAGGGGAGGAGACCCAGTACTTC; cdr3_aa: CSATGTGEETQYF
v_call: TRBV7-2; clone_size: NA; d_call: NA; j_call: TRBJ1-2; cdr3_nt: TGTGCCAGCAGCTCCCGCCCCACAGGGATTTATGGCTACACCTTC; cdr3_aa: CASSSRPTGIYGYTF
v_call: TRBV12-3/TRBV12-4; clone_size: few; d_call: NA; j_call: TRBJ2-1; cdr3_nt: TGTGCCAGCAGGGATACCAGGGAAGGTCCGCAAGGTGAGCAGTTCTTC; cdr3_aa: CASRDTREGPQGEQFF
v_call: TRBV28; clone_size: few; d_call: NA; j_call: TRBJ2-7; cdr3_nt: TGTGCCAGCAGTTACCGGGACAATACCTACGAGCAGTACTTC; cdr3_aa: CASSYRDNTYEQYF
v_call: TRBV7-8; clone_size: few; d_call: NA; j_call: TRBJ2-3; cdr3_nt: TGTGCCAGCAGCTTACTTCGAGGCATTGGCACAGATACGCAGTATTTT; cdr3_aa: CASSLLRGIGTDTQYF
v_call: TRBV20-1; clone_size: NA; d_call: NA; j_call: TRBJ1-4; cdr3_nt: TGCAGTGCTAGAGAGGCAGAAAAACTGTTTTTT; cdr3_aa: CSAREAEKLFF
v_call: TRBV20-1; clone_size: NA; d_call: TRBD2; j_call: TRBJ2-5; cdr3_nt: TGCAGTGCTAGAGATGGCGGGGGGGAAACGGAGACCCAGTACTTC; cdr3_aa: CSARDGGGETETQYF
v_call: TRBV20-1; clone_size: NA; d_call: TRBD2; j_call: TRBJ2-7; cdr3_nt: TGCAGTGCTAGGGACCCTAGCGGGGGGTTATACGAGCAGTACTTC; cdr3_aa: CSARDPSGGLYEQYF
v_call: TRBV4-1; clone_size: NA; d_call: TRBD2; j_call: TRBJ2-5; cdr3_nt: TGCGCCAGCAGCCAAGACCAACTTAGCGGGGACCGAGAGACCCAGTACTTC; cdr3_aa: CASSQDQLSGDRETQYF
v_call: TRBV6-5; clone_size: NA; d_call: NA; j_call: TRBJ2-7; cdr3_nt: TGTGCCAGCAGTTACCAAGGGTCAGTCGAGCAGTACTTC; cdr3_aa: CASSYQGSVEQYF